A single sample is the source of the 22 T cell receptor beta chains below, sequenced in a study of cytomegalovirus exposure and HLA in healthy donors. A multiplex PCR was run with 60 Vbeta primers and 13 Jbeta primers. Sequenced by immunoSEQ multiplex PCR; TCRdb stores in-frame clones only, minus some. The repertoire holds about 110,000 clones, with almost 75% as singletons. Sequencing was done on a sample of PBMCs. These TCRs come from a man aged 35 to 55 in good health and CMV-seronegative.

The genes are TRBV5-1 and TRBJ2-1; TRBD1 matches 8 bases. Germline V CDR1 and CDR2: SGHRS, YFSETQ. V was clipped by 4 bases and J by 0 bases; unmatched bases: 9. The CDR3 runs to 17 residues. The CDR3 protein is CASSTGTGVRSYNEQFF. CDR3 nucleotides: TGCGCCAGCAGCACCGGGACAGGCGTCCGCTCCTACAATGAGCAGTTCTTC.

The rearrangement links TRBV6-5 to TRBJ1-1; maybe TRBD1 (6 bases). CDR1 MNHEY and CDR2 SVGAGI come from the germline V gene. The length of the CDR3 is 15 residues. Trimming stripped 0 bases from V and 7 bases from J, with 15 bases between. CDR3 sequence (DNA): TGTGCCAGCAGTTACTCTTCAAGGGGGAAGGGTGAAGCTTTCTTT. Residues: CASSYSSRGKGEAFF.

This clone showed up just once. The CDR3 spells CASSLGDYSYEQYF. DNA for the CDR3: TGTGCCAGCAGCTTGGGTGACTACTCCTACGAGCAGTACTTC. The chain has TRBV5-8 and TRBJ2-7; TRBD2 might be the D (5 bases). The V end was cut by 0 bases, the J end by 0 bases, with 7 bases between. Looked up from germline, CDR1 is SGHTS and CDR2 is YDEGEE. The CDR3 length is 14 residues.

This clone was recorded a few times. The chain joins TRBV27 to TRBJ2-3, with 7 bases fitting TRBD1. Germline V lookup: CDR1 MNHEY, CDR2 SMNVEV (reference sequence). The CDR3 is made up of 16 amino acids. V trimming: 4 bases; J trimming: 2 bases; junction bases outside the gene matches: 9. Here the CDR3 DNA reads TGTGCCAGCAGTTATTTTAGGGGGCCCTACACAGATACGCAGTATTTT. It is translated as CASSYFRGPYTDTQYF.

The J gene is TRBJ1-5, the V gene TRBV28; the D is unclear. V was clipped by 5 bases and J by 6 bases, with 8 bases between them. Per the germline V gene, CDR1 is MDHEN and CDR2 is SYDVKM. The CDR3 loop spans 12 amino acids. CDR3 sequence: CASSGQIQPQHF. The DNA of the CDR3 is TGTGCCAGCAGTGGTCAGATTCAGCCCCAGCATTTT.

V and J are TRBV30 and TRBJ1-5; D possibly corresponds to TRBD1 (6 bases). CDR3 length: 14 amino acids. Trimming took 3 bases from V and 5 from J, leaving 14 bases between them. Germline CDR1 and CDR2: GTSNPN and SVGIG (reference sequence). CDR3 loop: CAWRPRDTYQPQHF. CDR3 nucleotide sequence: TGTGCCTGGAGGCCCCGGGACACTTATCAGCCCCAGCATTTT.

The CDR3 loop is CASSRSYEPQETQYF. The CDR3 bases are TGTGCCAGCAGCCGCTCCTACGAGCCTCAAGAGACCCAGTACTTC. V usage is TRBV14 and J usage is TRBJ2-5; D ambiguous. Trimming cost V 4 bases and J 2 bases, with 14 bases left between them. The CDR3 sequence is 15 residues long. From germline, CDR1 is SGHDN and CDR2 FVKESK.

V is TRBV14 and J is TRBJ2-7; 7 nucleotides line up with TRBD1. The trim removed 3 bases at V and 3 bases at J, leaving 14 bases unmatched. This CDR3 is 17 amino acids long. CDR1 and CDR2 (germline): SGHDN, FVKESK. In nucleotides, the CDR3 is TGTGCCAGCAGCCAGAGGGTATGGACAGGTACACTCTACGAGCAGTACTTC. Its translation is CASSQRVWTGTLYEQYF.

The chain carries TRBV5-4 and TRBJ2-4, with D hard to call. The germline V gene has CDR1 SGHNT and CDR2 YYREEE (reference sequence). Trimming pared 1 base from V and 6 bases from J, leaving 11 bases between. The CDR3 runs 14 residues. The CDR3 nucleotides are TGTGCCAGCAGCTTGATGGGCTCCGGAAACATTCAGTACTTC. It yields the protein CASSLMGSGNIQYF.

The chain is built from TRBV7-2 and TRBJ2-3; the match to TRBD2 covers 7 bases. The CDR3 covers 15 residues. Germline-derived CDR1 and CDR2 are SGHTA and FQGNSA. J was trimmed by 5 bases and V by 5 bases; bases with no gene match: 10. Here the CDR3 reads CASSLMGGKVDTQYF. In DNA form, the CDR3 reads TGTGCCAGCAGCCTAATGGGGGGGAAAGTAGATACGCAGTATTTT.

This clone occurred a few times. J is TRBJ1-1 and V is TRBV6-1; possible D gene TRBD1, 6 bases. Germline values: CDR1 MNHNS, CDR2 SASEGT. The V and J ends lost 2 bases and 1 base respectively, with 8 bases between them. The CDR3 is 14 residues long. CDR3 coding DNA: TGTGCCAGCAGTGAACCGGGACAGAACACTGAAGCTTTCTTT. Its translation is CASSEPGQNTEAFF.

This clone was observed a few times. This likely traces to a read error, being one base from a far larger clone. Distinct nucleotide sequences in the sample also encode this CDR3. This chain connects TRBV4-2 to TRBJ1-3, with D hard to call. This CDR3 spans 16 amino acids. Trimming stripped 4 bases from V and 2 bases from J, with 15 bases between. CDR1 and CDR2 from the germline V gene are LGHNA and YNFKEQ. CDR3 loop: CASSLSREITGNTIYF. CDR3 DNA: TGTGCCAGCAGCCTAAGCCGGGAAATCACTGGAAACACCATATATTTT.

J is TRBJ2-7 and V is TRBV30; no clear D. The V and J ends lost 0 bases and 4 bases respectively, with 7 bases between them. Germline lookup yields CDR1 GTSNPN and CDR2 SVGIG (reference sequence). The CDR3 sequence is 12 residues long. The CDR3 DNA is TGTGCCTGGAGTGTACGAGTGTACGAGCAGTACTTC. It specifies CAWSVRVYEQYF.

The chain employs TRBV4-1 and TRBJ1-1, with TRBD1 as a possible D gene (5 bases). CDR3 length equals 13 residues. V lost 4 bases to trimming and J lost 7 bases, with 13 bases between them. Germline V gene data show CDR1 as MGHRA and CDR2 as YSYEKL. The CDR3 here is CASSRGGIFEAFF. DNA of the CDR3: TGCGCCAGCAGCCGGGGCGGGATTTTTGAAGCTTTCTTT.

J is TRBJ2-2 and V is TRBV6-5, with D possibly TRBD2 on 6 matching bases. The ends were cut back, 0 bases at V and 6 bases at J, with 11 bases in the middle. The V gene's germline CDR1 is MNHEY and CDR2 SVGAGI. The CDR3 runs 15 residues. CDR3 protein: CASSYSSGGSGELFF. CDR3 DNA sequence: TGTGCCAGCAGTTACTCGAGTGGGGGGTCCGGGGAGCTGTTTTTT.

CDR3 bases: TGTGCCAGCAGTTACGGACAGGCAGAAGCTTTCTTT. Residues: CASSYGQAEAFF. The rearrangement uses TRBV6-6 and TRBJ1-1; 7 bases align to TRBD1. CDR1 MNHNY and CDR2 SVGAGI come from the germline V gene (reference sequence). Unmatched junction bases numbered 2, after V lost 2 bases and J lost 8 bases. This CDR3 is built from 12 residues.

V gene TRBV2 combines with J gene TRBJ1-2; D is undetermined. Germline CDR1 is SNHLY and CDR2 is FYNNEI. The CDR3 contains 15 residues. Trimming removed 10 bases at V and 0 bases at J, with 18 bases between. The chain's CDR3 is CATGPGEDSNYGYTF. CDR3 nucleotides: TGTGCCACCGGACCTGGGGAGGACTCTAACTATGGCTACACCTTC.

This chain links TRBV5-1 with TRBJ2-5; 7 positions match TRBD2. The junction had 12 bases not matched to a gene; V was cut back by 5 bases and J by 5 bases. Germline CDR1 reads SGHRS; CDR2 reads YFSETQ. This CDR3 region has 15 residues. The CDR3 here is CASRPREGGRETQYF. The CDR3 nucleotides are TGCGCCAGCAGACCGAGGGAGGGAGGGCGCGAGACCCAGTACTTC.

The CDR3 here is CASSSKTNTGELFF. In DNA, the CDR3 is TGTGCCAGCAGCTCCAAAACGAACACCGGGGAGCTGTTTTTT. V usage is TRBV11-3 and J usage is TRBJ2-2; D remains unclear. V was cut by 4 bases and J by 0 bases, with 6 bases left in between. Germline assignment: CDR1 SGHNT and CDR2 YENEEA. The CDR3 sequence is 14 residues long.

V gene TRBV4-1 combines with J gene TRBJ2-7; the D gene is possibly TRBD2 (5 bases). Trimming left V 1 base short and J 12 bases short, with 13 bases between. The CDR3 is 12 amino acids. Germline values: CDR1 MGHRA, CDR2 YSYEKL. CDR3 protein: CASSQVRGPRYF. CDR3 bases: TGCGCCAGCAGCCAAGTTCGCGGGCCTAGGTACTTC.

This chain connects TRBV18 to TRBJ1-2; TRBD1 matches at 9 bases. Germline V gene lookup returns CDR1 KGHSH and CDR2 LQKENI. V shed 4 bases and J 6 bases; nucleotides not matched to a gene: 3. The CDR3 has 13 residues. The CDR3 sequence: CASSRTGDNGYTF. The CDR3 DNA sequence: TGTGCCAGCTCACGGACAGGGGATAATGGCTACACCTTC.

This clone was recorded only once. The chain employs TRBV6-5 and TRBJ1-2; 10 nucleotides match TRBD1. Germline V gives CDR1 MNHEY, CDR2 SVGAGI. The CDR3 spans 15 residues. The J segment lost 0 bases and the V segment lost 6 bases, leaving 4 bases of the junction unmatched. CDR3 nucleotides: TGTGCCAGCAGCCCCGGGACAGGGGCTAACTATGGCTACACCTTC. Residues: CASSPGTGANYGYTF.